Listed below are T cell receptor beta chains from one sample, sequenced in a study of T cells in localized non-small cell lung cancer. TCRdb keeps only in-frame clones here, not all; method: immunoSEQ multiplex PCR. The profile shows about 43,000 clones, 91% of them singletons. Sample: PBMCs, taken before any cancer treatment. These receptors were taken from a woman between 35 and 75 years old with stage II lung adenocarcinoma. Both conserved end residues are part of each CDR3. D genes are given only for firm matches. Only part of the rows carry a size: once, few, many, or a class if the clone is expanded.

TRBV5-6,NA,TRBJ2-2,NA,CASSLGTEELFF,TGTGCCAGCAGCTTGGGGACCGAGGAGCTGTTTTTT
TRBV10-3,NA,TRBJ2-1,NA,CAISESIGTLYNEQFF,TGTGCCATCAGTGAGTCGATTGGGACACTTTACAATGAGCAGTTCTTC
TRBV28,TRBD2,TRBJ2-1,NA,CASSLGGRLSSEQFF,TGTGCCAGCAGTTTAGGCGGGAGACTTTCAAGTGAGCAGTTCTTC
TRBV4-1,NA,TRBJ1-2,NA,CASSQDGTYGYTF,TGCGCCAGCAGCCAAGACGGCACCTATGGCTACACCTTC
TRBV19,NA,TRBJ1-1,NA,CASKDLSFNTEAFF,TGTGCCAGTAAGGACCTCTCCTTCAACACTGAAGCTTTCTTT
TRBV5-4,TRBD2,TRBJ2-7,NA,CASSSGSSYEQYF,TGTGCCAGCAGCAGCGGGAGCTCCTACGAGCAGTACTTC
TRBV6-4,NA,TRBJ2-7,NA,CASSDSRATLPLYEQYF,TGTGCCAGCAGTGACTCGCGAGCAACCCTACCCCTCTACGAGCAGTACTTC
TRBV19,TRBD2,TRBJ2-5,once,CASSTPGLAGEETQYF,TGTGCCAGTAGTACCCCGGGACTAGCGGGAGAAGAGACCCAGTACTTC
TRBV6-1,NA,TRBJ2-1,NA,CASRAGHPYGNEQFF,TGTGCCAGCAGGGCGGGACACCCTTACGGGAATGAGCAGTTCTTC
TRBV7-9,NA,TRBJ2-2,NA,CASSLAGYTGELFF,TGTGCCAGCAGCTTGGCGGGGTACACCGGGGAGCTGTTTTTT
TRBV4-1,TRBD2,TRBJ2-1,once,CASSHIFSGGGDNEQFF,TGCGCCAGCAGCCACATTTTTAGCGGGGGGGGAGACAATGAGCAGTTCTTC
TRBV28,TRBD2,TRBJ2-7,NA,CASRGGMGVHEQYF,TGTGCCAGCCGGGGGGGCATGGGGGTCCACGAGCAGTACTTC
TRBV7-2,NA,TRBJ1-3,NA,CASSLARRRVPGNTIYF,TGTGCCAGCAGCTTAGCCCGCAGACGAGTCCCTGGAAACACCATATATTTT
TRBV2,TRBD1,TRBJ1-1,NA,CASSVAGGNTEAFF,TGTGCCAGCAGTGTAGCAGGGGGGAACACTGAAGCTTTCTTT
TRBV7-9,NA,TRBJ1-5,NA,CASSPGSGGGQPQHF,TGTGCCAGCAGCCCGGGATCGGGGGGCGGGCAGCCCCAGCATTTT
TRBV28,NA,TRBJ1-5,NA,CASSSAGDGQPQHF,TGTGCCAGCAGTTCAGCAGGGGATGGTCAGCCCCAGCATTTT
TRBV7-9,NA,TRBJ2-5,NA,CASSFVGGQETQYF,TGTGCCAGCAGCTTTGTAGGGGGGCAAGAGACCCAGTACTTC
TRBV10-3,NA,TRBJ1-5,NA,CAISDAQGLGNQPQHF,TGTGCCATCAGTGACGCTCAGGGGCTAGGAAATCAGCCCCAGCATTTT
TRBV7-9,NA,TRBJ1-2,NA,CASSLTGGYGYTF,TGTGCCAGCAGCTTGACAGGAGGGTATGGCTACACCTTC
TRBV13,TRBD1,TRBJ2-4,once,CASSLGTGEGNIQYF,TGTGCCAGCAGCCTTGGGACAGGGGAGGGAAACATTCAGTACTTC
TRBV5-1,TRBD1,TRBJ1-2,NA,CASSPVTGEPYGYTF,TGCGCCAGCAGCCCCGTGACAGGGGAACCTTATGGCTACACCTTC